This passage covers 20 T cell receptor beta chains from one sample sequenced in a study of lymphopenia after photon versus proton radiotherapy. Generated by immunoSEQ multiplex PCR, the TCRdb table keeps only in-frame clones and is missing some. Counted here are some 20,000 clones, 80% to 95% occurring once; the ten biggest clones make up about 6%. Here the sequenced sample was peripheral blood, taken from a patient treated with photon-based radiotherapy. These receptors originate from a man aged 55 to 70 with pancreatic cancer.

The chain combines TRBV30 with TRBJ2-6; D gene ambiguous. Germline lookup yields CDR1 GTSNPN and CDR2 SVGIG (reference sequence). This CDR3 region has 15 residues. Deletions cut 1 base from V and 0 bases from J, with 7 bases between. CDR3 coding DNA: TGTGCCTGGAGTGCGATGAGCTCTGGGGCCAACGTCCTGACTTTC. This codes for CAWSAMSSGANVLTF.

The chain links TRBV19 to TRBJ2-7; 8 bases map to TRBD2. Germline trimming cut 4 bases from V and 5 bases from J; bases unmatched to any gene: 10. From germline, CDR1 is LNHDA and CDR2 SQIVND (reference sequence). CDR3 length: 15 residues. The CDR3 spells CASSTPGRGVNEQYF. Here the CDR3 DNA reads TGTGCCAGTAGTACCCCCGGGAGGGGAGTCAACGAGCAGTACTTC.

Notes on this clone: The germline gene is not matched at one end of the junction; a read error may be the cause. The CDR3 DNA is TGTGCCAGCAGATTATCTACAGGGCCCGGTTCACCCCTCCACTTT. It encodes CASRLSTGPGSPLHF. The chain uses TRBV27 and TRBJ1-6, with TRBD1 as a possible D gene (6 bases). Germline CDR1 MNHEY, CDR2 SMNVEV (reference sequence). CDR3 length: 15 amino acids.

This sequence joins TRBV5-1 and TRBJ1-1; D unclear. The CDR3 covers 14 residues. CDR1 and CDR2 from the germline V gene are SGHRS and YFSETQ. V was cut by 1 base and J by 1 base, with 8 bases left in between. DNA of the CDR3: TGCGCCAGCAGCTTGTTGCGGGGGAACACTGAAGCTTTCTTT. Protein sequence: CASSLLRGNTEAFF.

A single count supports this clone. The chain couples TRBV4-1 to TRBJ1-6; no reliable D call. V dropped 6 bases and J dropped 0 bases, with 6 bases sitting between them. This CDR3 has 14 residues. The V gene's germline CDR1 is MGHRA and CDR2 YSYEKL. The CDR3 region is CASRQSSYNSPLHF. CDR3 nucleotides: TGCGCCAGCAGACAGAGCTCCTATAATTCACCCCTCCACTTT.

V and J are TRBV28 and TRBJ1-1, with D uncertain. Per germline, CDR1 MDHEN and CDR2 SYDVKM. V was shortened by 5 bases and J by 4 bases, with 8 bases between the two germline ends. The CDR3 spans 12 residues. The CDR3, as DNA: TGTGCCAGCAGTCCCGTAGTCACTGAAGCTTTCTTT. Protein: CASSPVVTEAFF.

The chain uses TRBV10-2 and TRBJ1-1; tentative D call: TRBD1 (5 bases). Trimming cost V 2 bases and J 1 base, with 14 bases left between them. CDR1 WSHSY and CDR2 SAAADI come from the germline V gene. The CDR3 covers 16 residues. As DNA, the CDR3 is TGCGCCAGCAGTGAGAGGGGAAGTGCCACGAACACTGAAGCTTTCTTT. This encodes CASSERGSATNTEAFF.

A single count supports this clone. The chain links TRBV10-1 to TRBJ2-3, with 7 bases that match TRBD1. J gave up 1 base and V 0 bases, and 13 bases lay outside the gene matches. The V gene's germline CDR1 is WNHNN and CDR2 SYGVQD (reference sequence). The CDR3 is 19 amino acids. The CDR3 loop is CASSESPDRALFGTDTQYF. The CDR3 region has the DNA TGCGCCAGCAGTGAGTCACCCGACAGGGCCCTGTTCGGCACAGATACGCAGTATTTT.

This clone was counted a single time. The V and J genes are TRBV7-8 and TRBJ1-3; D uncertain. CDR1 SGHVS and CDR2 FQNEAQ come from the germline V gene. There are 14 residues in the CDR3. Trimming left V 1 base short and J 4 bases short, with 8 bases between. Here the CDR3 reads CASSLVSSGNTIYF. The CDR3, as DNA: TGTGCCAGCAGCTTAGTATCCAGCGGAAACACCATATATTTT.

The chain recombines TRBV19 with TRBJ2-5; tentative D call: TRBD1 (5 bases). V was pared by 7 bases and J by 2 bases, with 17 bases between. Germline V gives CDR1 LNHDA, CDR2 SQIVND (reference sequence). The CDR3 spans 15 residues. CDR3 protein: CASTTPGSQQETQYF. For the CDR3, the DNA is TGTGCCAGTACCACCCCAGGGTCCCAGCAAGAGACCCAGTACTTC. The complete variable domain, with remaining parts taken from reference TRBV19 and TRBJ2-5, reads DGGITQSPKYLFRKEGQNVTLSCEQNLNHDAMYWYRQDPGQGLRLIYYSQIVNDFQKGDIAEGYSVSREKKESFPLTVTSAQKNPTAFYLCASTTPGSQQETQYFGPGTRLLVL.

The chain recombines TRBV6-5 with TRBJ1-2; 9 positions match TRBD1. Germline CDR1 and CDR2: MNHEY and SVGAGI. CDR3 length: 16 amino acids. The ends lost 2 bases at V and 4 bases at J; junction bases unmatched: 8. The CDR3 protein is CASSYHRTGAAYGYTF. CDR3 bases: TGTGCCAGCAGTTACCACAGGACAGGGGCGGCCTATGGCTACACCTTC.

This clone was detected only a few times. The chain uses TRBV6-1 and TRBJ1-4; D is uncertain. The V end was cut by 3 bases, the J end by 6 bases, with 8 bases between. Germline V gene sequence: CDR1 MNHNS, CDR2 SASEGT. The CDR3 extends over 13 amino acids. The CDR3 is CASSDSSYEKLFF. The CDR3 nucleotides are TGTGCCAGCAGTGACAGTTCCTATGAAAAACTGTTTTTT.

In DNA, the CDR3 is TGTGCCAGCACTCCTGACAGAAACTATGGCTACACCTTC. Translated: CASTPDRNYGYTF. The chain joins TRBV6-5 to TRBJ1-2, with D maybe TRBD1 (5 bases). V dropped 7 bases and J dropped 2 bases, with 11 bases sitting between them. CDR3 length: 13 amino acids. Germline CDR1 and CDR2: MNHEY and SVGAGI.

J is TRBJ2-1 and V is TRBV7-2; D is perhaps TRBD2 (7 bases). CDR3 length: 16 residues. The V end lost 3 bases, the J end lost 4 bases, and 16 bases lay between the germline ends. Germline CDR1 is SGHTA and CDR2 is FQGNSA. In DNA, the CDR3 is TGTGCCAGCAGCTTTGCACGGGGGGCTCGGTACAATGAGCAGTTCTTC. This gives the protein CASSFARGARYNEQFF.

The chain has TRBV2 and TRBJ2-7, with D possibly matching TRBD2 (5 bases). CDR1 is SNHLY, CDR2 FYNNEI, per germline. The CDR3 totals 14 residues. V lost 7 bases and J 5 bases, leaving 18 bases between the germline ends. The CDR3 protein is CASNGGRGSHEQYF. Written as DNA, the CDR3 is TGTGCCAGCAATGGTGGTCGGGGAAGTCACGAGCAGTACTTC.

The chain joins TRBV18 to TRBJ1-1; 12 bases are a match to TRBD1. V lost 3 bases, J lost 1 base, and 3 bases stayed unmatched. This CDR3 has 16 residues. Germline V gene data show CDR1 as KGHSH and CDR2 as LQKENI. The CDR3 protein is CASSPGQGASNTEAFF. CDR3 in DNA: TGTGCCAGCTCACCGGGACAGGGGGCTTCGAACACTGAAGCTTTCTTT.

The rearrangement links TRBV6-5 to TRBJ1-6; D remains unclear. V was clipped by 6 bases and J by 2 bases, with 11 bases between them. Per germline, CDR1 MNHEY and CDR2 SVGAGI. The CDR3 contains 15 residues. CDR3 DNA sequence: TGTGCCAGCAGGTGGACTAGGACCTATAATTCACCCCTCCACTTT. It specifies CASRWTRTYNSPLHF.

The chain carries TRBV7-9 and TRBJ2-2; 12 bases agree with TRBD2. Looked up from germline, CDR1 is SEHNR and CDR2 is FQNEAQ (reference sequence). V gave up 5 bases and J gave up 1 base; unmatched junction bases: 8. The CDR3 has 18 residues. CDR3 sequence (DNA): TGTGCCAGCAGCCGGAAAACGACTAGCGGGGGGAACACCGGGGAGCTGTTTTTT. Amino acid sequence: CASSRKTTSGGNTGELFF.

The chain has TRBV6-1 and TRBJ1-2; D call uncertain. Germline V CDR1 and CDR2: MNHNS, SASEGT. The CDR3 consists of 13 residues. The V and J ends lost 4 bases and 1 base respectively, with 7 bases between them. The CDR3 protein is CASSVDFNYGYTF. The CDR3 DNA reads as TGTGCCAGCAGTGTAGACTTTAACTATGGCTACACCTTC.

The V gene is TRBV7-3, the J gene TRBJ2-2; no reliable D call. V was trimmed by 5 bases and J by 7 bases, leaving 8 bases between them. This CDR3 comprises 12 residues. Germline V CDR1 and CDR2: SGHTA, FQGTGA. The CDR3 bases are TGTGCCAGCAGCACATACGGCGGGGAGCTGTTTTTT. It translates to CASSTYGGELFF.